The rows below give T cell receptor beta chains drawn from one sample of a study of blood T cells in healthy people across ages. MiXCR, applied by TCRdb to the 5' RACE reads, yields one record per CDR3 protein. This table has some 1,500,000 distinct CDR3 sequences, around 40% appearing once. Sequencing used blood. The receptors shown here come from a woman between 18 and 29 years old in good health. The CDR3 runs from the conserved cysteine through the conserved F or W. The D gene is left open where the match is weak. The size of a clone is reported for some rows only, either as once, few or many, or as a class for expanded clones.

j_call clone_size v_call d_call cdr3_aa cdr3_nt
TRBJ1-2 - TRBV29-1 - CSVNLSGRVGGYTF TGCAGCGTTAACCTATCGGGTCGGGTAGGGGGCTACACCTTC
TRBJ2-5 - TRBV6-5 - CASSYFGSVAQETQYF TGTGCCAGCAGTTACTTCGGGAGCGTTGCACAAGAGACCCAGTACTTC
TRBJ2-5 - TRBV6-2/TRBV6-3 TRBD2 CASSPWTSGQETRYF TGTGCCAGCAGTCCCTGGACTAGCGGACAAGAGACCCGGTACTTC
TRBJ1-5 many TRBV7-2 - CASSPYGNNQPQHF TGTGCCAGCAGCCCCTATGGGAACAATCAGCCCCAGCATTTT
TRBJ2-7 - TRBV6-2/TRBV6-3 - CASISGSYEQYF TGTGCCAGCATCTCAGGCTCCTACGAGCAGTACTTC
TRBJ2-1 - TRBV18 - CASSGTQVLSYEQFF TGTGCCAGCTCAGGGACCCAGGTCCTCTCCTACGAGCAGTTCTTC
TRBJ2-7 few TRBV4-3 TRBD1 CASSQESPGTGMRNEQYF TGCGCCAGCAGCCAAGAAAGTCCCGGGACAGGGATGAGAAACGAGCAGTACTTC
TRBJ2-3 - TRBV12-3/TRBV12-4 - CASSLMVGGTDTQYF TGTGCCAGCAGTTTAATGGTGGGGGGCACAGATACGCAGTATTTT
TRBJ2-6 - TRBV20-1 - CSARQGGNVLTF TGCAGTGCGCGGCAGGGCGGCAACGTCCTGACTTTC
TRBJ1-4 few TRBV3-1 - CASSPRVAGEKLFF TGTGCCAGCAGCCCCCGGGTTGCGGGTGAAAAACTGTTTTTT
TRBJ1-1 - TRBV3-1 - CASSQDRSAVTEAFF TGTGCCAGCAGCCAAGATCGGTCCGCGGTAACTGAAGCTTTCTTT
TRBJ2-7 - TRBV14 - CASSPRRESYEQYF TGTGCCAGCAGCCCCCGACGGGAATCCTACGAGCAGTACTTC
TRBJ2-3 - TRBV20-1 - CSARPNTDTQYF TGCAGTGCTAGACCCAACACAGATACGCAGTATTTT
TRBJ2-7 few TRBV3-1 - CASSQGIAYEQYF TGTGCCAGCAGCCAAGGCATAGCCTACGAGCAGTACTTC
TRBJ2-1 - TRBV18 - CASSPPSNNEQFF TGTGCCAGCTCACCACCGTCTAATAATGAGCAGTTCTTC
TRBJ1-6 - TRBV5-1 - CASSLDPWQVQNSPPHF TGCGCCAGCAGCTTGGACCCCTGGCAGGTTCAGAATTCACCCCCCCACTTT
TRBJ2-3 - TRBV30 - CAFNRGSGTQYF TGTGCCTTTAACCGGGGGTCGGGTACGCAGTATTTT
TRBJ2-7 few TRBV20-1 - CSARGSPEQYF TGCAGTGCTAGAGGCAGCCCCGAGCAGTACTTC
TRBJ2-3 - TRBV4-3 TRBD2 CASSPGRAFLGTRSDTQYF TGCGCCAGCAGCCCGGGGCGAGCTTTTCTCGGGACTAGGTCAGATACGCAGTATTTT
TRBJ1-4 few TRBV7-2 - CASTPGSPNEKLFF TGTGCCAGCACCCCGGGCTCACCAAATGAAAAACTGTTTTTT
TRBJ1-3 - TRBV28 - CASSFSPSGFSGNTIYF TGTGCCAGCAGTTTCAGTCCCTCAGGGTTCTCTGGAAACACCATATATTTT
TRBJ2-2 - TRBV15 - CATSKRSGELFF TGTGCCACCAGCAAGCGGTCCGGGGAGCTGTTTTTT
TRBJ2-1 - TRBV5-1 TRBD2 CASSSAGTSGSWGANEQFF TGCGCCAGCAGCTCGGCCGGGACTAGCGGGAGTTGGGGGGCGAATGAGCAGTTCTTC
TRBJ1-1 - TRBV4-3 - CASSQDHTGGTEAFF TGCGCCAGCAGCCAAGACCACACGGGCGGCACTGAAGCTTTCTTT
TRBJ1-2 - TRBV7-9 - CASSVRAENGYTF TGTGCCAGCAGCGTCCGGGCCGAAAATGGCTACACCTTC
TRBJ2-2 - TRBV6-2/TRBV6-3 - CASTLTRSGVGELFF TGTGCCAGCACCCTTACCAGGTCGGGGGTTGGGGAGCTGTTTTTT
TRBJ2-1 - TRBV15 TRBD1 CATSRYPGQLMSSYNEQFF TGTGCCACCAGCAGATACCCGGGACAGTTGATGAGCTCCTACAATGAGCAGTTCTTC
TRBJ1-5 - TRBV20-1 TRBD1 CGARPQGASNQPQHF TGCGGCGCTAGACCACAGGGGGCCTCCAATCAGCCCCAGCATTTT
TRBJ2-1 - TRBV28 - CASSLLLRDEQFF TGTGCCAGCAGTTTACTCCTAAGGGATGAGCAGTTCTTC
TRBJ2-7 few TRBV3-1 - CASSQDAVDEQYF TGTGCCAGCAGCCAAGATGCAGTCGACGAGCAGTACTTC
TRBJ2-7 - TRBV7-9 - CASSFRSFYEQYF TGTGCCAGCAGCTTCAGGTCCTTCTACGAGCAGTACTTC
TRBJ1-2 - TRBV5-1 TRBD1 CASSLDSGTANYGYTF TGCGCCAGCAGCTTGGACTCCGGGACAGCTAACTATGGCTACACCTTC
TRBJ1-1 - TRBV4-1 - CASSQDRLVTEAFF TGCGCCAGCAGCCAAGATCGGTTGGTTACTGAAGCTTTCTTT
TRBJ1-6 few TRBV7-6 - CASSPGFPSPLHF TGTGCCAGCAGCCCAGGGTTTCCTTCACCCCTCCACTTT
TRBJ2-7 few TRBV7-2 - CASSLSRIVHEQYF TGTGCCAGCAGCTTAAGCAGGATAGTCCACGAGCAGTACTTC
TRBJ2-1 - TRBV4-1 TRBD1 CASRQGQGDEQFF TGCGCCAGCAGGCAAGGACAGGGGGATGAGCAGTTCTTC
TRBJ2-7 - TRBV11-2 - CASSSIRNNYNEQYF TGTGCCAGCAGCTCAATTCGGAACAACTACAATGAGCAGTACTTC
TRBJ1-2 - TRBV12-3/TRBV12-4 - CASSTDDIVNYGYTF TGTGCCAGCAGCACGGACGATATAGTCAACTATGGCTACACCTTC
TRBJ1-2 - TRBV4-3 - CASSQQGDPYGYTF TGCGCCAGCAGTCAACAGGGTGATCCCTATGGCTACACCTTC
TRBJ1-2 - TRBV6-2/TRBV6-3 - CASSSAGIIYGYTF TGTGCCAGCAGTTCGGCAGGGATCATCTATGGCTACACCTTC
TRBJ2-1 - TRBV21-1 - CASEGEGIGGRSNEQFF TGTGCCAGCGAGGGAGAGGGTATCGGCGGGAGATCAAATGAGCAGTTCTTC
TRBJ2-5 few TRBV10-2 - CASRDDWKQETQYF TGCGCCAGCAGGGATGACTGGAAGCAAGAGACCCAGTACTTC
TRBJ2-1 few TRBV7-9 TRBD2 CASSPPGLAGSSYNEQFF TGTGCCAGCAGCCCCCCGGGACTAGCGGGGAGCTCCTACAATGAGCAGTTCTTC
TRBJ1-2 - TRBV7-9 - CASSQAPEHYYGYTF TGTGCCAGCAGCCAAGCCCCGGAGCACTACTATGGCTACACCTTC
TRBJ1-2 - TRBV4-1 - CASSQEPTGRYGYTF TGCGCCAGCAGCCAAGAGCCGACAGGCCGCTATGGCTACACCTTC
TRBJ2-1 - TRBV6-5 - CASSLGRKYNEQFF TGTGCCAGCAGTTTGGGACGGAAGTACAATGAGCAGTTCTTC
TRBJ1-4 - TRBV25-1 TRBD1 CASSERAPGQDGEKLFF TGTGCCAGCAGTGAGCGGGCACCGGGACAGGATGGTGAAAAACTGTTTTTT
TRBJ1-2 - TRBV5-1 TRBD1 CASSLDPGGRGYGYTF TGCGCCAGCAGCTTGGATCCAGGGGGCCGGGGATATGGCTACACCTTC
TRBJ2-7 - TRBV7-2 TRBD2 CANSGRGSGGYEQYF TGTGCCAACAGCGGGCGGGGCAGCGGGGGTTACGAGCAGTACTTC
TRBJ2-7 - TRBV25-1 - CASSENLRPHEQYF TGTGCCAGCAGTGAGAACCTTCGACCCCACGAGCAGTACTTC
TRBJ1-4 once TRBV6-5 - CASSYSRGWEEKLFF TGTGCCAGCAGTTACTCGAGGGGATGGGAGGAAAAACTGTTTTTT
TRBJ2-4 - TRBV2 TRBD1 CASSEAGAGGGNIQYF TGTGCCAGCAGTGAAGCCGGGGCAGGGGGCGGAAACATTCAGTACTTC
TRBJ2-3 once TRBV6-5 - CASARRVSTDTQYF TGTGCCAGCGCGAGGAGGGTTAGCACAGATACGCAGTATTTT